The clone carrying this T cell receptor (beta chain) was seen once. This CDR3 region has 16 residues. The record originates from a study of blood T cell repertoires in COVID-19. Authors' processing steps: Scientists estimated how many nucleated cells there were by amplifying reference gene primers. The table came from immunoSEQ multiplex PCR; TCRdb's copy has only in-frame clones and leaves some out. V, J and clone size derive from that table, while D and trimming were established from the DNA sequence. The table has about 110,000 clones, less than 75% seen once. This sequence was found in a woman between 40 and 55 years old with acute or convalescent COVID-19. The sample consisted of peripheral blood. This chain connects TRBV1 to TRBJ1-3; the table assigns TRBD1, which was not confirmed against the DNA. TRBV1 is flagged as a pseudogene. Here the CDR3 DNA reads TGCACCAGCAGCCAACCCAGACAGGGCGGAAAAAACACCATATATTTT. Encoded protein: CTSSQPRQGGKNTIYF.